This TCR beta chain was identified in a study of metastatic and nonmetastatic thyroid tumors. Study-level background: For malignant and benign thyroid patients, tumor or nodule tissue and blood were the sources whose repertoires were compared. General study points: In both blood and tumor samples, TCR beta diversity was reported significantly higher for malignant than benign nodules.

The CDR3 extends over 12 amino acids. Germline V gives CDR1 SGHTA, CDR2 FQGNSA. V was pared by 1 base and J by 6 bases, with 3 bases between. TCRdb re-called the PCR reads with MiXCR. The profile shows several thousand clones, roughly 30% of them singletons. A few counts support this clone. Its antigen is currently unknown. There were no patients who had received any treatment before thyroid surgery. The receptor's source is a female donor with papillary thyroid cancer or a benign thyroid nodule (not recorded which). Some clones in this sample may be carry-over from other donors' samples. The chain employs TRBV7-2 and TRBJ2-2, with D hard to call. Sequenced sample: tumor tissue. CDR3 bases: TGTGCCAGCAGCTTAGGGTCCGGGGAGCTGTTTTTT. This translates into CASSLGSGELFF.